Included here is one TCR beta chain sequence, with context. The CDR3 length is 16 residues. Germline loops: CDR1 KGHSH, CDR2 LQKENI. Trimming removed 5 bases from V and 0 bases from J, with 11 bases in between. This table comes from immunoSEQ multiplex PCR, and its TCRdb copy is limited to in-frame clones, with some not included. The table lists over 85,000 clones, more than 85% of them singletons. The data stem from a study of control samples from healthy donors and cancer patients. The V gene is TRBV18, the J gene TRBJ1-6; no clear D. The receptor was derived from a woman younger than 45 in good health. The sample comprised blood. The DNA of the CDR3 is TGTGCCAGCTCAGGGTACAGTTCCTCCTATAATTCACCCCTCCACTTT. Protein: CASSGYSSSYNSPLHF.